What follows is one TCR beta chain and its context. The method was immunoSEQ multiplex PCR; TCRdb's version includes in-frame clones alone and lacks a portion of them. The table lists 60,000 to 85,000 clones, 80% to 90% of them singletons. The junction had 9 bases not matched to a gene; V was cut back by 2 bases and J by 6 bases. The CDR3 loop spans 17 amino acids. Germline V CDR1 and CDR2: KGHSH, LQKENI. The sample originates from a study of OX40 agonist ivuxolimab in advanced cancers. The V gene is TRBV18, the J gene TRBJ2-3; TRBD2 matches at 12 bases. This TCR was sampled from an adult with an advanced solid tumor such as melanoma, head and neck, liver or kidney cancer. Sequenced material: CD4+ or CD8+ T cells sorted from blood, taken in a trial of the OX40 agonist ivuxolimab. CDR3 bases: TGTGCCAGCTCACCATGGGCTAGCGGGGGGGCCGTGGATACGCAGTATTTT. Encoded protein: CASSPWASGGAVDTQYF.